One sample yielded the 9 T cell receptor beta chains listed below, sequenced in a study of T-cell memory formation after mild COVID-19. From the 5' RACE reads, TCRdb called clonotypes with MiXCR, one entry per CDR3 protein. The sample lists approximately 340,000 distinct CDR3 sequences; 10% to 15% were seen once. Input material: PBMCs or a T cell subset sorted from them (not recorded which). All receptors come from a young man who had mild COVID-19 (a few samples of this study predate the infection). Cell type and time point are not known.

As DNA, the CDR3 is TGTGCCAGCAGCCAAGATCTGCGACGGGCGAACACTGAAGCTTTCTTT. The encoded protein is CASSQDLRRANTEAFF. The chain links TRBV3-1 to TRBJ1-1; D remains ambiguous. The CDR3 has 16 amino acids. Germline CDR1 is LGHDT and CDR2 is YNNKEL (reference sequence). Trimming took 0 bases from V and 1 from J, leaving 12 bases between them.

This clonotype was counted between two and nine times. The V call is TRBV4-3, the J call TRBJ2-5, with TRBD2 matching 8 bases. With 1 base clipped from V and 4 bases from J, the junction kept 8 bases outside the gene matches. The V gene's germline CDR1 is LGHNA and CDR2 YSLEER. This CDR3 comprises 16 residues. CDR3 DNA: TGCGCCAGCAGCCAAGGTTGGCGGGGGGCCCGAGAGACCCAGTACTTC. It is translated as CASSQGWRGARETQYF.

CDR3 DNA: TGTGCCATCAGTGTGGACAGGGATTTAAGGTATTTT. Translating it yields CAISVDRDLRYF. The rearrangement joins TRBV10-3 to TRBJ2-3; 8 bases map to TRBD1. Trimming cost V 4 bases and J 14 bases; bases outside gene matches: 8. Germline V gene lookup returns CDR1 ENHRY and CDR2 SYGVKD. The CDR3 consists of 12 residues.

The V and J genes are TRBV5-6 and TRBJ2-7; D remains unclear. CDR3 size: 14 residues. Germline lookup yields CDR1 SGHDT and CDR2 YYEEEE. Trimming removed 1 base from V and 2 bases from J, with 10 bases in between. CDR3 nucleotides: TGTGCCAGCAGCTTGACGTCAACCGCCTACGAGCAGTACGTC. This codes for CASSLTSTAYEQYV.

V gene TRBV6-6 combines with J gene TRBJ1-2; D unclear. Trimming cost V 2 bases and J 7 bases, with 5 bases left between them. Germline loops: CDR1 MNHNY, CDR2 SVGAGI (reference sequence). The CDR3 has 11 amino acids. The DNA for the CDR3 is TGTGCCAGCAGTTACGGAAGTGGCTACACCTTC. It is translated as CASSYGSGYTF.

This clonotype was detected a few times. The J gene is TRBJ1-1, the V gene TRBV7-8; 8 positions match TRBD1. Germline V CDR1 and CDR2: SGHVS, FQNEAQ. J gave up 5 bases and V 5 bases, and 7 bases lay outside the gene matches. The CDR3 has 14 amino acids. The CDR3 protein is CASSEQGVWTEAFF. The CDR3 DNA follows: TGTGCCAGCAGCGAACAGGGGGTTTGGACTGAAGCTTTCTTT.

This clonotype was detected ten times or more. This chain uses TRBV7-9 with TRBJ2-5; D possibly corresponds to TRBD2 (6 bases). CDR1 and CDR2 (germline): SEHNR, FQNEAQ (reference sequence). This CDR3 has 14 amino acids. The germline V and J ends were trimmed by 5 bases and 5 bases, with 15 bases remaining between them. The CDR3 reads CASSPSRLVETQYF. CDR3 DNA: TGTGCCAGCAGCCCCTCCCGACTAGTGGAGACCCAGTACTTC.

This chain links TRBV4-2 with TRBJ1-1, with D unclear. This CDR3 spans 15 amino acids. Germline CDR1 LGHNA, CDR2 YNFKEQ. Deletions cut 0 bases from V and 12 bases from J, with 20 bases between. CDR3 in amino acids: CASSQDRALGKATFF. The CDR3 DNA reads TGTGCCAGCAGCCAAGATCGGGCGCTCGGGAAGGCAACTTTCTTT.

This clonotype was found a few times. The chain links TRBV7-9 to TRBJ2-2; D is possibly TRBD1 or TRBD2 (5 bases each). Germline V gene lookup returns CDR1 SEHNR and CDR2 FQNEAQ (reference sequence). V was cut by 2 bases and J by 4 bases, with 11 bases left in between. This CDR3 spans 15 amino acids. The CDR3 reads CASSLRLGTTGELFF. The CDR3, as DNA: TGTGCCAGCAGCTTAAGGCTAGGGACCACCGGGGAGCTGTTTTTT.